These 31 T cell receptor beta chains were all obtained from the same sample, sequenced in a study of T-cell reconstitution after alpha-beta-depleted transplantation in children. During its preparation, the TCRbeta library received unique molecular identifiers. TCRdb reprocessed the PCR reads via MiXCR and lists one record per CDR3 protein. The sample consists of fewer than 400,000 distinct CDR3 sequences, approximately 20% of them appearing once. The source was PBMCs from the stem cell graft donor, collected from the stem cell graft. All receptors come from a human donor who donated a stem cell graft to a child with acute myeloid leukemia.

The CDR3 DNA reads TGCAGTGCTAGAGAAACAGGGTACAATGAGCAGTTCTTC. Translation gives CSARETGYNEQFF. The chain is built from TRBV20-1 and TRBJ2-1; a possible D gene is TRBD1 (6 bases). The ends were cut back, 0 bases at V and 4 bases at J, with 7 bases in the middle. Looked up from germline, CDR1 is DFQATT and CDR2 is SNEGSKA (reference sequence). CDR3 length: 13 amino acids.

CDR3 amino acids: CASRPIGTPNYEQYF. CDR3 bases: TGTGCCAGCAGGCCGATTGGGACCCCGAACTACGAGCAGTACTTC. The genes are TRBV27 and TRBJ2-7; D possibly matches TRBD1 or TRBD2 (5 bases each). V was clipped by 6 bases and J by 3 bases, with 18 bases between them. The germline V gene has CDR1 MNHEY and CDR2 SMNVEV (reference sequence). This CDR3 contains 15 residues.

CDR3 nucleotides: TGCAGTGCTAAGACAGGGGGCTGGGAGACCCAGTACTTC. It is translated as CSAKTGGWETQYF. The chain combines TRBV20-1 with TRBJ2-5, with 10 bases lining up with TRBD1. The CDR3 has 13 residues. V gave up 4 bases and J gave up 5 bases; unmatched junction bases: 4. From germline, CDR1 is DFQATT and CDR2 SNEGSKA (reference sequence).

In its sample, this clonotype was seen many times. The gene calls are TRBV28 and TRBJ2-7; 9 positions match TRBD1. The CDR3 extends over 13 amino acids. J gave up 1 base and V 8 bases, and 3 bases lay outside the gene matches. Germline values: CDR1 MDHEN, CDR2 SYDVKM. The CDR3: CASWTGESYEQYF. For the CDR3, the DNA is TGTGCCAGCTGGACAGGGGAGTCCTACGAGCAGTACTTC.

The chain carries TRBV28 and TRBJ1-2; D not resolved. The CDR3 consists of 12 residues. Trimming removed 6 bases from V and 11 bases from J, with 16 bases in between. The V gene's germline CDR1 is MDHEN and CDR2 SYDVKM. The CDR3 here is CASSDNSRPYTF. The CDR3 region has the DNA TGTGCCAGCAGCGATAACTCCCGACCTTACACCTTC.

This clonotype was observed a handful of times. V usage is TRBV5-6 and J usage is TRBJ2-3, with 8 bases aligning to TRBD2. The V gene end was trimmed by 1 base and the J gene end by 9 bases; junction bases not matched to a gene: 10. Germline CDR1 SGHDT, CDR2 YYEEEE. CDR3 length: 15 residues. The CDR3 sequence: CASSLLSGLVETQYF. The DNA for the CDR3 is TGTGCCAGCAGCTTGCTCTCGGGACTAGTTGAAACGCAGTATTTT.

J is TRBJ1-1 and V is TRBV2, with D tentatively TRBD1 (5 bases). The germline V and J ends were trimmed by 5 bases and 4 bases, with 11 bases remaining between them. Germline loops: CDR1 SNHLY, CDR2 FYNNEI. The CDR3 extends over 13 amino acids. The CDR3 DNA reads as TGTGCCAGCAGTCCCCTGGGGGGCACTGAAGCTTTCTTT. Its translation is CASSPLGGTEAFF.

This clonotype has just a few counts. The chain carries TRBV5-1 and TRBJ2-7; D might be TRBD1 (6 bases). CDR3 length: 16 residues. Trimming took 4 bases from V and 5 from J, leaving 22 bases between them. Germline-derived CDR1 and CDR2 are SGHRS and YFSETQ. CDR3 sequence reads: CASSLSSRTVGNEQYF. Here the CDR3 DNA reads TGCGCCAGCAGCCTATCCAGTAGGACAGTAGGCAACGAGCAGTACTTC.

This sequence joins TRBV18 and TRBJ1-1; D gene uncertain. Looked up from germline, CDR1 is KGHSH and CDR2 is LQKENI. The CDR3 extends over 13 amino acids. Trimming cost V 5 bases and J 5 bases, with 12 bases left between them. CDR3 DNA sequence: TGTGCCAGCTCAAACCGGGAATCGACTGAAGCTTTCTTT. Translating it yields CASSNRESTEAFF. The whole variable domain, remainder taken from reference TRBV18 and TRBJ1-1, is NAGVMQNPRHLVRRRGQEARLRCSPMKGHSHVYWYRQLPEEGLKFMVYLQKENIIDESGMPKERFSAEFPKEGPSILRIQQVVRGDSAAYFCASSNRESTEAFFGQGTRLTVV.

The sample holds many counts of this clonotype. The V and J genes are TRBV20-1 and TRBJ2-7; 7 bases map to TRBD1. CDR1 and CDR2 (germline): DFQATT, SNEGSKA (reference sequence). V trimming: 5 bases; J trimming: 5 bases; junction bases outside the gene matches: 9. The CDR3 has 13 residues. CDR3 DNA sequence: TGCAGTGCTTACACAGGGGTATGGGACGAGCAGTACTTC. Translating gives CSAYTGVWDEQYF.

This chain joins TRBV29-1 and TRBJ1-1; the match to TRBD1 covers 10 bases. The germline CDR1 and CDR2 sequences are SQVTM and ANQGSEA. With 6 bases clipped from V and 0 bases from J, the junction kept 16 bases outside the gene matches. CDR3 length equals 18 residues. CDR3 sequence: CSVGPGQGRIDMNTEAFF. CDR3 sequence (DNA): TGCAGCGTAGGTCCGGGACAGGGGAGGATTGATATGAACACTGAAGCTTTCTTT. The complete variable domain, with remaining parts taken from reference TRBV29-1 and TRBJ1-1, reads SAVISQKPSRDICQRGTSLTIQCQVDSQVTMMFWYRQQPGQSLTLIATANQGSEATYESGFVIDKFPISRPNLTFSTLTVSNMSPEDSSIYLCSVGPGQGRIDMNTEAFFGQGTRLTVV.

The table lists this clonotype with many counts. In DNA, the CDR3 is TGTGCCAGCAGTTTAGGGCTAGCGACTTACGAGCAGTACTTC. Its translation: CASSLGLATYEQYF. This sequence joins TRBV12-3 or TRBV12-4 and TRBJ2-7; D is possibly TRBD2 (6 bases). This CDR3 is built from 14 residues. The V and J ends lost 1 base and 4 bases respectively, with 11 bases between them.

A few counts support this clonotype. The V call is TRBV18, the J call TRBJ1-1, with D possibly being TRBD1 (6 bases). Germline CDR1 reads KGHSH; CDR2 reads LQKENI. This CDR3 region has 17 residues. V lost 0 bases, J lost 0 bases, and 14 bases lay in between. CDR3 region: CASSPPGTRVLNTEAFF. DNA of the CDR3: TGTGCCAGCTCACCACCGGGGACAAGGGTATTGAACACTGAAGCTTTCTTT.

The chain links TRBV29-1 to TRBJ2-7; 14 bases are a match to TRBD2. The junction had 5 bases not matched to a gene; V was cut back by 7 bases and J by 0 bases. Germline assignment: CDR1 SQVTM and CDR2 ANQGSEA. This CDR3 spans 15 amino acids. The CDR3 spells CSARTSGRPSYEQYF. The CDR3 DNA sequence: TGCAGCGCCCGGACTAGCGGGAGGCCCTCCTACGAGCAGTACTTC.

This chain links TRBV15 with TRBJ2-7, with TRBD2 identical over 10 bases. Germline loops: CDR1 LNHNV, CDR2 YYDKDF (reference sequence). CDR3 size: 17 residues. With 3 bases clipped from V and 3 bases from J, the junction kept 11 bases outside the gene matches. This CDR3 reads CATSSDLAGVSFYEQYF. The DNA for the CDR3 is TGTGCCACCAGCAGTGATCTAGCGGGAGTATCTTTCTACGAGCAGTACTTC.

This chain's CDR3 is CASSYYSGRRAFF. The CDR3 DNA follows: TGTGCCAGCAGTTACTATTCGGGACGAAGGGCTTTCTTT. V gene TRBV6-5 combines with J gene TRBJ1-1, with a possible D match to TRBD1 (5 bases). The length of the CDR3 is 13 residues. The germline V gene has CDR1 MNHEY and CDR2 SVGAGI. V lost 1 base and J lost 11, with 14 bases in between.

This clonotype was recorded at least ten times. V is TRBV30 and J is TRBJ1-1; D unclear. Germline V gene lookup returns CDR1 GTSNPN and CDR2 SVGIG (reference sequence). The CDR3 is 12 residues long. Trimming stripped 3 bases from V and 2 bases from J, with 7 bases between. The CDR3 region is CAWRLQNTEAFF. In DNA form, the CDR3 reads TGTGCCTGGAGGTTACAAAACACTGAAGCTTTCTTT.

This clonotype was seen only a few times. This sequence joins TRBV24-1 and TRBJ1-2; D gene ambiguous. The germline CDR1 and CDR2 sequences are KGHDR and SFDVKD. V was trimmed by 3 bases and J by 6 bases, leaving 19 bases between them. This CDR3 comprises 16 residues. The CDR3 sequence is CATSDPAGVKENGYTF. CDR3 nucleotides: TGTGCCACCAGTGATCCTGCAGGAGTTAAAGAAAATGGCTACACCTTC.

This rearrangement joins TRBV5-1 to TRBJ2-7; possibly TRBD1 for D (6 bases). Germline lookup yields CDR1 SGHRS and CDR2 YFSETQ. Between the trimmed V and J ends, which lost 2 bases and 1 base, there was a span of 10 bases. CDR3 size: 14 residues. CDR3 region: CASSFRDTSYEQYF. The CDR3 DNA follows: TGCGCCAGCAGCTTCCGGGACACTTCCTACGAGCAGTACTTC.

The chain employs TRBV20-1 and TRBJ2-1; TRBD2 aligns across 7 bases. J was trimmed by 1 base and V by 2 bases; bases with no gene match: 5. Germline assignment: CDR1 DFQATT and CDR2 SNEGSKA (reference sequence). This CDR3 region has 15 residues. CDR3 coding DNA: TGCAGTGCTAGAAAAGCTAGCGGATCCTACAATGAGCAGTTCTTC. This codes for CSARKASGSYNEQFF.

V and J are TRBV5-1 and TRBJ2-6, with TRBD2 matching 13 bases. Germline loops: CDR1 SGHRS, CDR2 YFSETQ. This CDR3 is 18 amino acids long. J was trimmed by 0 bases and V by 4 bases; bases with no gene match: 4. CDR3 amino acids: CASSGGLAGVSGANVLTF. The CDR3 DNA reads as TGCGCCAGCAGCGGAGGACTAGCGGGAGTCTCTGGGGCCAACGTCCTGACTTTC.

The chain links TRBV5-1 to TRBJ1-1, with no clear D. The V end lost 4 bases, the J end lost 1 base, and 8 bases lay between the germline ends. This CDR3 spans 13 amino acids. CDR1 is SGHRS, CDR2 YFSETQ, per germline. This chain's CDR3 is CASSKGPNTEAFF. The CDR3, as DNA: TGCGCCAGCAGCAAAGGGCCGAACACTGAAGCTTTCTTT.

This chain uses TRBV7-2 with TRBJ2-5; 11 bases line up with TRBD1. Germline V gives CDR1 SGHTA, CDR2 FQGNSA. The CDR3 has 15 residues. With 1 base clipped from V and 6 bases from J, the junction kept 4 bases outside the gene matches. The CDR3 is CASSLGGTGGQTQYF. CDR3 nucleotide sequence: TGTGCCAGCAGCTTAGGAGGGACAGGGGGTCAGACCCAGTACTTC.

This clonotype was seen more than once but under ten times. This sequence joins TRBV7-7 and TRBJ2-3; D not resolved. The CDR3 covers 10 residues. V lost 9 bases to trimming and J lost 4 bases, with 5 bases between them. Germline V CDR1 and CDR2: SSHAT, FNYEAQ (reference sequence). The CDR3 DNA follows: TGTGCCAGTCCCCCAGATACGCAGTATTTT. Its translation is CASPPDTQYF.

This clonotype has only a few counts. V gene TRBV12-3 or TRBV12-4 combines with J gene TRBJ2-6, with D unclear. This CDR3 is built from 13 residues. Trimming stripped 8 bases from V and 0 bases from J, with 5 bases between. The CDR3: CASAPSGANVLTF. CDR3 coding DNA: TGTGCCAGCGCCCCCTCTGGGGCCAACGTCCTGACTTTC.

This clonotype has a handful of counts. This sequence joins TRBV29-1 and TRBJ2-2; 7 bases line up with TRBD2. Per the germline V gene, CDR1 is SQVTM and CDR2 is ANQGSEA. Unmatched junction bases numbered 8, after V lost 7 bases and J lost 6 bases. The CDR3 consists of 13 residues. The chain's CDR3 is CSARGDRPGELFF. CDR3 DNA: TGCAGCGCTCGGGGGGATCGGCCCGGGGAGCTGTTTTTT.

The chain carries TRBV30 and TRBJ2-1; D might be TRBD2 (5 bases). Germline V gives CDR1 GTSNPN, CDR2 SVGIG (reference sequence). The V end was cut by 2 bases, the J end by 3 bases, with 14 bases between. This CDR3 has 15 residues. Here the CDR3 DNA reads TGTGCCTGGAGTCTTCCCTCCCGGGACTACAATGAGCAGTTCTTC. Translated: CAWSLPSRDYNEQFF.

The sample holds a few counts of this clonotype. V and J are TRBV12-3 or TRBV12-4 and TRBJ1-4, with TRBD1 as a possible D gene (5 bases). The CDR3 has 14 residues. Trimming stripped 9 bases from V and 4 bases from J, with 15 bases between. The CDR3 is CASSQGGINEKLFF. The DNA of the CDR3 is TGTGCCAGTTCCCAGGGAGGGATTAATGAAAAACTGTTTTTT.

This clonotype appeared many times. The genes are TRBV27 and TRBJ2-1; D might be TRBD1 or TRBD2, each matching 6 bases. The CDR3 is made up of 12 amino acids. Between the trimmed V and J ends, which lost 1 base and 15 bases, there was a span of 13 bases. The germline V gene has CDR1 MNHEY and CDR2 SMNVEV (reference sequence). The CDR3 is CASSLLQGRWFF. CDR3 in DNA: TGTGCCAGCAGTTTATTGCAGGGGAGGTGGTTCTTC.

This clonotype was counted ten times or more. The CDR3 loop is CSVEYLAQYNEQFF. CDR3 nucleotides: TGCAGCGTTGAATACCTAGCGCAGTACAATGAGCAGTTCTTC. The V call is TRBV29-1, the J call TRBJ2-1; D may be TRBD2 (6 bases). Germline V gene sequence: CDR1 SQVTM, CDR2 ANQGSEA. The V end lost 2 bases, the J end lost 4 bases, and 12 bases lay between the germline ends. This CDR3 has 14 amino acids.

This clonotype was counted between two and nine times. The chain combines TRBV20-1 with TRBJ2-7; a possible D gene is TRBD2 (5 bases). This CDR3 is 13 amino acids long. V lost 3 bases to trimming and J lost 1 base, with 10 bases between them. The germline V gene has CDR1 DFQATT and CDR2 SNEGSKA (reference sequence). The CDR3 sequence is CSASADSSYEQYF. The DNA of the CDR3 is TGCAGTGCTAGTGCGGACTCTTCCTACGAGCAGTACTTC.